A selection of T cell receptor beta chains follows, all from one sample in a study of control samples from healthy donors and cancer patients. Repertoires were generated with immunoSEQ multiplex PCR, while TCRdb's copy carries only in-frame clones and drops some. The sample consists of tens of thousands of clones, approximately 91% of them appearing once. The sequencing input was blood. The receptors shown here come from a woman aged 50 to 60 in good health. Both conserved end residues are trimmed from each CDR3. Each record gives: clone size, V gene, J gene, CDR3 protein. The size field is filled for only some rows; it gives once, few, many or a size class.

clone_size: -; v_call: TRBV3-1/TRBV3-2; j_call: TRBJ2-1; cdr3_aa: ASSQIGTRYNEQF
clone_size: -; v_call: TRBV7-2; j_call: TRBJ2-4; cdr3_aa: ASSLATGAANIQY
clone_size: -; v_call: TRBV2; j_call: TRBJ1-1; cdr3_aa: ARQISNTEAF
clone_size: -; v_call: TRBV6-1; j_call: TRBJ1-5; cdr3_aa: ASSESWGPNQPQH
clone_size: once; v_call: TRBV6-1; j_call: TRBJ1-4; cdr3_aa: ASSEIGSLGEKLF
clone_size: -; v_call: TRBV30; j_call: TRBJ2-3; cdr3_aa: AWSGTGSADTQY
clone_size: few; v_call: TRBV24-1; j_call: TRBJ2-3; cdr3_aa: ATSDFGTDTQY
clone_size: -; v_call: TRBV6-6; j_call: TRBJ1-6; cdr3_aa: ASSPGYRSPLH
clone_size: -; v_call: TRBV5-1; j_call: TRBJ2-7; cdr3_aa: ASSGGRTNEQY
clone_size: -; v_call: TRBV3-1/TRBV3-2; j_call: TRBJ1-1; cdr3_aa: ASSQGQNTEAF
clone_size: -; v_call: TRBV2; j_call: TRBJ1-2; cdr3_aa: ASRGDSYGYT
clone_size: -; v_call: TRBV29-1; j_call: TRBJ1-2; cdr3_aa: SVGGSGYGYT
clone_size: -; v_call: TRBV6-6; j_call: TRBJ2-7; cdr3_aa: ASSGIRDYEQY
clone_size: -; v_call: TRBV5-1; j_call: TRBJ2-1; cdr3_aa: ASSFFSGDNSDEQF
clone_size: -; v_call: TRBV12-3/TRBV12-4; j_call: TRBJ2-3; cdr3_aa: ATRGITDTQY
clone_size: few; v_call: TRBV19; j_call: TRBJ2-3; cdr3_aa: ASQEGPTQY
clone_size: -; v_call: TRBV9; j_call: TRBJ2-3; cdr3_aa: ASSAPLGLAGTDTQY
clone_size: -; v_call: TRBV7-9; j_call: TRBJ2-3; cdr3_aa: ASSLDLAGGTSDTQY
clone_size: once; v_call: TRBV10-3; j_call: TRBJ2-3; cdr3_aa: AIGEGTLTDTQY
clone_size: -; v_call: TRBV14; j_call: TRBJ1-1; cdr3_aa: ASSQEGTGLFATEAF
clone_size: -; v_call: TRBV7-9; j_call: TRBJ2-2; cdr3_aa: ASSRTSLGGVGELF
clone_size: -; v_call: TRBV9; j_call: TRBJ1-1; cdr3_aa: ASSPAGGGVLYTEAF
clone_size: -; v_call: TRBV19; j_call: TRBJ1-2; cdr3_aa: ASWQGDSGYT
clone_size: -; v_call: TRBV5-1; j_call: TRBJ2-7; cdr3_aa: ASSLGQGITYEQY
clone_size: -; v_call: TRBV19; j_call: TRBJ2-7; cdr3_aa: ASSIGAATTYEQY
clone_size: once; v_call: TRBV21-1; j_call: TRBJ1-1; cdr3_aa: ASSKGQNTEAF
clone_size: -; v_call: TRBV7-9; j_call: TRBJ2-7; cdr3_aa: ASSLERGDSYEQY
clone_size: -; v_call: TRBV25-1; j_call: TRBJ1-6; cdr3_aa: ASSGSGGLSPLH
clone_size: -; v_call: TRBV5-1; j_call: TRBJ1-3; cdr3_aa: ASSVDPGGNTIY
clone_size: once; v_call: TRBV5-4; j_call: TRBJ2-3; cdr3_aa: ASSQASLGDTQY
clone_size: -; v_call: TRBV6-6; j_call: TRBJ2-1; cdr3_aa: ASWHRDNEQF
clone_size: -; v_call: TRBV3-1/TRBV3-2; j_call: TRBJ1-3; cdr3_aa: ASSLQGEDTIY
clone_size: -; v_call: TRBV6-5; j_call: TRBJ1-3; cdr3_aa: ASSPSFTGGKTIY
clone_size: few; v_call: TRBV7-9; j_call: TRBJ1-5; cdr3_aa: ASSLGTGGVDQPQH
clone_size: -; v_call: TRBV20-1; j_call: TRBJ1-2; cdr3_aa: SAAGTTIYT
clone_size: -; v_call: TRBV5-4; j_call: TRBJ2-7; cdr3_aa: ASSPERAVPYEQY
clone_size: -; v_call: TRBV7-8; j_call: TRBJ2-7; cdr3_aa: ASSFNPGDEQY
clone_size: -; v_call: TRBV5-6; j_call: TRBJ2-1; cdr3_aa: ASSFSLSSSYNEQF
clone_size: -; v_call: TRBV3-1/TRBV3-2; j_call: TRBJ1-1; cdr3_aa: ASSQSRSNTEAF
clone_size: -; v_call: TRBV27; j_call: TRBJ2-6; cdr3_aa: ASSFQGALPGANVLT